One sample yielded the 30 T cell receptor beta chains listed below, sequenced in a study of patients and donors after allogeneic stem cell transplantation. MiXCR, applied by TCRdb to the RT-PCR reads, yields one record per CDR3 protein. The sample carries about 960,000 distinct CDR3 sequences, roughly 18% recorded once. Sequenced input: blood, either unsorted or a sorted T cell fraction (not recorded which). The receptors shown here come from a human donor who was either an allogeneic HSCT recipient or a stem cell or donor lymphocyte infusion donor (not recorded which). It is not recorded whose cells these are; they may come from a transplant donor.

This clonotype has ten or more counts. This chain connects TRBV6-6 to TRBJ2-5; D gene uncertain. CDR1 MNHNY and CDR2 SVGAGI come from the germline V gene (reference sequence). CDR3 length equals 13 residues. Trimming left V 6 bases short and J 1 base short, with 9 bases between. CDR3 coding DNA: TGTGCCAGCAGATCCCCAACCCAAGAGACCCAGTACTTC. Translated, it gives CASRSPTQETQYF.

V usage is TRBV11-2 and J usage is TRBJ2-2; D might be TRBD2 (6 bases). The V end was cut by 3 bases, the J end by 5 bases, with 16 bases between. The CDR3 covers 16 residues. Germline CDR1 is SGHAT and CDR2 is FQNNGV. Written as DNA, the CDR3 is TGTGCCAGCAGCTTTCGGGACTCCCTCGGGACCGGGGAGCTGTTTTTT. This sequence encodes CASSFRDSLGTGELFF.

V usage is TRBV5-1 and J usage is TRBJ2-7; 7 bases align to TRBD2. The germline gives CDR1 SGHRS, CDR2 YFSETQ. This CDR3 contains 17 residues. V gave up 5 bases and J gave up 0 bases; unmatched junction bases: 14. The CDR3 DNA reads TGCGCCAGCAGTTCAGCCCCGGCTAGCGGAAGCTCCTACGAGCAGTACTTC. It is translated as CASSSAPASGSSYEQYF.

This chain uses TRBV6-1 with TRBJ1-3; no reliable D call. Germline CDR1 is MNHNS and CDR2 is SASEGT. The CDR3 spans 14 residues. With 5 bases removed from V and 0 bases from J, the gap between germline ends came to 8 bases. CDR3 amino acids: CASSPIISGNTIYF. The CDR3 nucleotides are TGTGCCAGCAGTCCGATCATCTCTGGAAACACCATATATTTT.

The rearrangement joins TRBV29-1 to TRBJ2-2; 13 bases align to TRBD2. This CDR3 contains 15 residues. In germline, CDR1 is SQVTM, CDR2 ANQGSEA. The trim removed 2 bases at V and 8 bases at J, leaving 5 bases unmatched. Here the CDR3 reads CSVERTSGSSGELFF. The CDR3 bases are TGCAGCGTTGAACGGACTAGCGGGAGTTCGGGGGAGCTGTTTTTT.

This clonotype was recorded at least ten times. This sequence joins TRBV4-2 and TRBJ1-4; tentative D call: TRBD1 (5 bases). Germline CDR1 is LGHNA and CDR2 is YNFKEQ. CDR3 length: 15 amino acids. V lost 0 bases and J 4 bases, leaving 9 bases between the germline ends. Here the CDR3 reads CASSQEAQGNEKLFF. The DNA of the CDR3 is TGTGCCAGCAGCCAAGAAGCCCAGGGTAATGAAAAACTGTTTTTT.

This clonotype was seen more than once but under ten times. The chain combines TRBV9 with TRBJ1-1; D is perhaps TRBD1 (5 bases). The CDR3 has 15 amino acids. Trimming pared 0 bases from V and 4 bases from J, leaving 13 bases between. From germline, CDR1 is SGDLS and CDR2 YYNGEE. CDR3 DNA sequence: TGTGCCAGCAGCGTAGATTCAGGGAAGGGCACTGAAGCTTTCTTT. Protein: CASSVDSGKGTEAFF.

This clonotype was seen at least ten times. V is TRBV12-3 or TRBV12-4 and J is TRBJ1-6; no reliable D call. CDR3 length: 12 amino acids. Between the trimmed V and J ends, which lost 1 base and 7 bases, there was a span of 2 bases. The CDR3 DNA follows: TGTGCCAGCAGTTTAGGGAATTCACCCCTCCACTTT. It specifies CASSLGNSPLHF.

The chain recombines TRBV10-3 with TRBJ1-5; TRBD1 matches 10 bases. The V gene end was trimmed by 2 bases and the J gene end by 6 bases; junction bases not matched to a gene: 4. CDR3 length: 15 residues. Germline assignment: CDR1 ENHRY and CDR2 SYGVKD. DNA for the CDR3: TGTGCCATCAGTGAGGGGACAGGGGCGACTCAGCCCCAGCATTTT. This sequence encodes CAISEGTGATQPQHF.

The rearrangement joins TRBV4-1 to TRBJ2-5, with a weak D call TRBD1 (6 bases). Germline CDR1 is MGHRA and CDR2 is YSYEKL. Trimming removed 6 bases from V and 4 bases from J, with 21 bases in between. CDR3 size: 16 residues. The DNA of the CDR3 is TGCGCCAGCAGTGGGGGCCCAGGGGAGTTTCGAGAGACCCAGTACTTC. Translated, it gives CASSGGPGEFRETQYF.

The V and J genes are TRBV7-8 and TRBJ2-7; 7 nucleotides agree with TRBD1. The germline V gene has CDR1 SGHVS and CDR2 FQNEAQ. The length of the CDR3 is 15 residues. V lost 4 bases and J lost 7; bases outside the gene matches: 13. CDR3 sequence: CASSSRQGKEGEQYF. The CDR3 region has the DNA TGTGCCAGCAGCTCCAGACAGGGTAAAGAGGGGGAGCAGTACTTC.

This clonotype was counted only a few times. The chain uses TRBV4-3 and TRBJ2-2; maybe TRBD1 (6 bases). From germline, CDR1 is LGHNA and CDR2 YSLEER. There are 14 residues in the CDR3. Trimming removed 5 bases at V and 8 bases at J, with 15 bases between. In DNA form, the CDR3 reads TGCGCCAGCAGCTTTAACAGGGTACGGGGGGAGCTGTTTTTT. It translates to CASSFNRVRGELFF.

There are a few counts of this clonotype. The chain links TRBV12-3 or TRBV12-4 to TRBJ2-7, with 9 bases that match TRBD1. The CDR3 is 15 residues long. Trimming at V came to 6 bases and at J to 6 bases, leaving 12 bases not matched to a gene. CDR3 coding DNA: TGTGCCAGCAGCCAAAACGGACAGGGGCGGCGCGAGCAGTACTTC. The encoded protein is CASSQNGQGRREQYF.

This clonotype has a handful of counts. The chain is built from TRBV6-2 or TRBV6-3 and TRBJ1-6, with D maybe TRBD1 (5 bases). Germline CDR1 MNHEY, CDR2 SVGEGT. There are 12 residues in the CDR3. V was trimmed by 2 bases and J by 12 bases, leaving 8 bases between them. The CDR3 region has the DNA TGTGCCAGCAGTTACACAACAGGACCCCTCCACTTT. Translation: CASSYTTGPLHF.

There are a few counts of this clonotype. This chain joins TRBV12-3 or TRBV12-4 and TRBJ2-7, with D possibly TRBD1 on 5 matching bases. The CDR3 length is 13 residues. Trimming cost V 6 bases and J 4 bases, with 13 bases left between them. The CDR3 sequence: CASSLLGVYEQYF. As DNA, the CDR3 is TGTGCCAGCAGCCTATTAGGGGTTTACGAGCAGTACTTC.

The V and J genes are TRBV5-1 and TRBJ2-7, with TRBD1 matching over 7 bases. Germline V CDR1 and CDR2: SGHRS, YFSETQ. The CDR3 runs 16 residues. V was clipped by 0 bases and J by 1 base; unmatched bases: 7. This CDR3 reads CASSLDGGRGSYEQYF. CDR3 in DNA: TGCGCCAGCAGCTTGGATGGGGGCAGGGGGTCCTACGAGCAGTACTTC.

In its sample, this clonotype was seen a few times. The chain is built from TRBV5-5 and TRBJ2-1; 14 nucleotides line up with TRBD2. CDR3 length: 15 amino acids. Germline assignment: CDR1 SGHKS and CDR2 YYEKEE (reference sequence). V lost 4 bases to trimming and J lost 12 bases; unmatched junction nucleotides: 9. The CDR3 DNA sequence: TGTGCCAGCAGCGGCGGACTAGCGGGGGGACTTTCGCAGTTCTTC. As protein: CASSGGLAGGLSQFF.

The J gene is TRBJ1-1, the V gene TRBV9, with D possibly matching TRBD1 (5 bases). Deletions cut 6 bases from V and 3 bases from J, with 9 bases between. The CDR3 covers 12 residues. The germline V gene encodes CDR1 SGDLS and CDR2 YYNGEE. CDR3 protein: CASKGTDTEAFF. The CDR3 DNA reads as TGTGCCAGCAAGGGGACGGACACTGAAGCTTTCTTT.

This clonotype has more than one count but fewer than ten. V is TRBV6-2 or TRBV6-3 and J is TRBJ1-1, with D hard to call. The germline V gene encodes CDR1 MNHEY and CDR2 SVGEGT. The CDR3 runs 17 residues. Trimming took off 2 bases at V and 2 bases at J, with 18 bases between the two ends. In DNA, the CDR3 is TGTGCCAGCAGTTACGCCGGGAGAGGGATTGGAAACACTGAAGCTTTCTTT. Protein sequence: CASSYAGRGIGNTEAFF.

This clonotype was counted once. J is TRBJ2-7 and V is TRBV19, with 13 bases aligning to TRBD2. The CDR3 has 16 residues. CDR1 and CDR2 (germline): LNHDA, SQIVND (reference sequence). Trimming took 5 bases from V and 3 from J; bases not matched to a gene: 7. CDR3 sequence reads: CASSPWGLAGSYEQYF. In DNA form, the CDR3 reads TGTGCCAGTAGTCCGTGGGGACTAGCGGGAAGCTACGAGCAGTACTTC.

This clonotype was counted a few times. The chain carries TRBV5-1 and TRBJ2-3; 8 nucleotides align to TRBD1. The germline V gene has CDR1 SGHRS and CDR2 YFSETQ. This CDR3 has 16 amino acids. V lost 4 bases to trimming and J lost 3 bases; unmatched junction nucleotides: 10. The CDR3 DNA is TGCGCCAGCAGCCGCGGACAGGGAGGCAGGACAGATACGCAGTATTTT. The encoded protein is CASSRGQGGRTDTQYF.

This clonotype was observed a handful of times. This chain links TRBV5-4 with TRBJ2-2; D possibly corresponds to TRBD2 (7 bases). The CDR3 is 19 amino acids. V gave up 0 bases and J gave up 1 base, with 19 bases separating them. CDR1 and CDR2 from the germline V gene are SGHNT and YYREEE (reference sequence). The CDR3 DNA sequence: TGTGCCAGCAGCTTGGACTACGGGGGGACAAAAGGGAACACCGGGGAGCTGTTTTTT. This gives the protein CASSLDYGGTKGNTGELFF.

The CDR3 sequence is CSARGQGQETQYF. CDR3 nucleotides: TGCAGTGCTCGGGGACAGGGTCAAGAGACCCAGTACTTC. The chain is built from TRBV20-1 and TRBJ2-5; 9 bases are a match to TRBD1. Unmatched junction bases numbered 3, after V lost 5 bases and J lost 2 bases. The CDR3 sequence is 13 residues long. Germline CDR1 reads DFQATT; CDR2 reads SNEGSKA (reference sequence).

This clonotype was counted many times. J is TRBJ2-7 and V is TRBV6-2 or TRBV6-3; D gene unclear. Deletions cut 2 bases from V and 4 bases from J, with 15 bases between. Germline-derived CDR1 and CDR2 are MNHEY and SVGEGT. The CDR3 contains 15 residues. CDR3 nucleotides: TGTGCCAGCAGTTACAGTCAGAGGAGAGATTACGAGCAGTACTTC. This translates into CASSYSQRRDYEQYF.

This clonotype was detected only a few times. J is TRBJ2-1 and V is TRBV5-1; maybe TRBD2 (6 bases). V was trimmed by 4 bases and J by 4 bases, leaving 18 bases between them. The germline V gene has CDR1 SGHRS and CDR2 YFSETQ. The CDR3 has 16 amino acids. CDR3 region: CASSQEGGSGYNEQFF. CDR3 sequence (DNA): TGCGCCAGCAGCCAGGAGGGCGGTTCAGGGTACAATGAGCAGTTCTTC. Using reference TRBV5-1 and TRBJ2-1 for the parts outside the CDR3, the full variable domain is KAGVTQTPRYLIKTRGQQVTLSCSPISGHRSVSWYQQTPGQGLQFLFEYFSETQRNKGNFPGRFSGRQFSNSRSEMNVSTLELGDSALYLCASSQEGGSGYNEQFFGPGTRLTVL.

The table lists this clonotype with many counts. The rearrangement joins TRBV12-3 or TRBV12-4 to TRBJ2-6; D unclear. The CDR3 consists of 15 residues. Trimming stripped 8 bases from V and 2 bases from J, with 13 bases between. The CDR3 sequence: CASCRDAAGANVLTF. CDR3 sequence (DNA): TGTGCCAGCTGTCGTGATGCGGCTGGGGCCAACGTCCTGACTTTC.

The CDR3: CASTSSSAGSYNEQFF. The CDR3 DNA is TGTGCCAGCACCAGTAGCTCTGCGGGCTCCTACAATGAGCAGTTCTTC. V and J are TRBV12-3 or TRBV12-4 and TRBJ2-1; a possible D gene is TRBD2 (5 bases). Trimming stripped 7 bases from V and 0 bases from J, with 16 bases between. The CDR3 contains 16 residues.

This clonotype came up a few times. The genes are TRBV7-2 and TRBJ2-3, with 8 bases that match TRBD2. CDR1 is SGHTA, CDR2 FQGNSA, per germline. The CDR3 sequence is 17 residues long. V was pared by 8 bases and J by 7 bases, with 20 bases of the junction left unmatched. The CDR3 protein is CASCFAGTSGFRNTQYF. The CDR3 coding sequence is TGTGCCAGCTGTTTCGCCGGGACTAGTGGATTTAGGAATACGCAGTATTTT.

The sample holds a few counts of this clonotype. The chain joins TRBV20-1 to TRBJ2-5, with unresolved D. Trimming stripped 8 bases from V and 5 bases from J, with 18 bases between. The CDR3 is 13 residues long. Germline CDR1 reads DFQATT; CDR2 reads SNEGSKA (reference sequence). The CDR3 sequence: CSTRAAGRETQYF. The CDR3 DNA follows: TGCAGTACCCGAGCAGCAGGCCGGGAGACCCAGTACTTC.

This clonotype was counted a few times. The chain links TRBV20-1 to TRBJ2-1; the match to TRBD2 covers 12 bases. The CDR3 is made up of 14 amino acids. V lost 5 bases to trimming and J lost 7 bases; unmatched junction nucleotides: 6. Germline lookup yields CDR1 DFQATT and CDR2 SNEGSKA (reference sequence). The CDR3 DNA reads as TGCAGTGCTCACTCTAGCGGGAGGGCGAATGAGCAGTTCTTC. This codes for CSAHSSGRANEQFF.